This TCR beta chain derives from a study of vaccination effects on CD4 cells after COVID-19. For this clone: What it binds is unknown.

In the ViraFEST assay, antigen-specific CD4+ clonotypes were identified by expansion after peptide-pool stimulation. Upon completion of around ten days in culture, CD4+ T cells were isolated. It was two doses of either the BNT162b2 or mRNA-1273 vaccine that participants received. Measured with immunoSEQ multiplex PCR; TCRdb has only the in-frame clones, and not every one. The sample lists 64,000 or so clones, around 80% occurring once. The CDR3 extends over 17 amino acids. The germline gives CDR1 KGHDR, CDR2 SFDVKD. V shed 1 base and J shed 2 bases, with 15 bases lying between them. The chain joins TRBV24-1 to TRBJ2-3, with TRBD2 as a possible D gene (7 bases). This receptor was identified in a human donor who received a COVID-19 vaccine. The source was CD4+ T cells from PBMCs cultured with HCoV-OC43 spike peptides, collected after COVID-19 vaccination. Subset defined: HCoV-OC43 spike overlapping peptide pool stimulation. The CDR3 region has the DNA TGTGCCACCAGTGATTTCGGGGGGCAAGGGTCCACAGATACGCAGTATTTT. Amino acid sequence: CATSDFGGQGSTDTQYF.